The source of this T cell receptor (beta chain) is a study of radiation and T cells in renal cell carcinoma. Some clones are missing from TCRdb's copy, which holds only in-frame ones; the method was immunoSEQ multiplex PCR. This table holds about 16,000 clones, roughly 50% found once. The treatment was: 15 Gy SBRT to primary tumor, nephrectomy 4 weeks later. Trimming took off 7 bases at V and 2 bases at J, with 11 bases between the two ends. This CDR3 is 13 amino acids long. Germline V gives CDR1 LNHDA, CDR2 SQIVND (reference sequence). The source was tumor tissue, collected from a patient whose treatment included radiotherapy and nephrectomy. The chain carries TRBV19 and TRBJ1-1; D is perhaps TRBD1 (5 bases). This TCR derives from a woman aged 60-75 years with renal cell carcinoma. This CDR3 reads CASTPRENTEAFF. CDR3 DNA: TGTGCCAGTACCCCCAGGGAAAACACTGAAGCTTTCTTT.